The clone carrying this T cell receptor (beta chain) was counted between two and nine times. Assay used: immunoSEQ multiplex PCR; TCRdb lists only in-frame clones, some missing. The data hold tens of thousands of clones, with about 82% observed a single time. The V and J ends lost 6 bases and 5 bases respectively, with 11 bases between them. This CDR3 is built from 12 residues. Germline CDR1 is SGHRS and CDR2 is YFSETQ. This entry belongs to a study of OX40 agonist ivuxolimab in advanced cancers. The sequence derives from an adult with an advanced solid tumor such as melanoma, head and neck, liver or kidney cancer. The sample consisted of CD4+ or CD8+ T cells sorted from blood, taken in a trial of the OX40 agonist ivuxolimab. This chain joins TRBV5-1 and TRBJ2-5, with D possibly being TRBD1 (6 bases). In DNA form, the CDR3 reads TGCGCCAGCATGGGGGCAGGGGAGACCCAGTACTTC. Amino acid sequence: CASMGAGETQYF.